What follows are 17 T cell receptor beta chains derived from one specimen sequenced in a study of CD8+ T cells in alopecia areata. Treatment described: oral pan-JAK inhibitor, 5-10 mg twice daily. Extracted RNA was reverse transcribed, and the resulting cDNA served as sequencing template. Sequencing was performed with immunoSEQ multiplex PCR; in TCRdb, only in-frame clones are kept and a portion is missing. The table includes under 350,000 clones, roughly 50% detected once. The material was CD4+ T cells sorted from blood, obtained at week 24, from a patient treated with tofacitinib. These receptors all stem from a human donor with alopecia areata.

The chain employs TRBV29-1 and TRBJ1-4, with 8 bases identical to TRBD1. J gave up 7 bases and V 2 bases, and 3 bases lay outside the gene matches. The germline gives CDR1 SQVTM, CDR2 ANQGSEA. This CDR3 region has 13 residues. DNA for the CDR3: TGCAGCGTTGAACAGGGGGCTAGTGAAAAACTGTTTTTT. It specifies CSVEQGASEKLFF.

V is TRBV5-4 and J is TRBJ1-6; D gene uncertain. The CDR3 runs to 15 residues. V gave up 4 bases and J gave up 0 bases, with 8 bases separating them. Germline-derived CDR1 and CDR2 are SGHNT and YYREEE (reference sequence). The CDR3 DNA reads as TGTGCCAGCAGCCAACAGAGCTCCTATAATTCACCCCTCCACTTT. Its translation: CASSQQSSYNSPLHF.

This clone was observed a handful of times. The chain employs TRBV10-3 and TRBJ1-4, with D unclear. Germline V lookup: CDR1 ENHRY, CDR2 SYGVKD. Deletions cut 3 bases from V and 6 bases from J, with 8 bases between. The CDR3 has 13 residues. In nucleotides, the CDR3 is TGTGCCATCAGTGATCTGGCGGATGAAAAACTGTTTTTT. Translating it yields CAISDLADEKLFF.

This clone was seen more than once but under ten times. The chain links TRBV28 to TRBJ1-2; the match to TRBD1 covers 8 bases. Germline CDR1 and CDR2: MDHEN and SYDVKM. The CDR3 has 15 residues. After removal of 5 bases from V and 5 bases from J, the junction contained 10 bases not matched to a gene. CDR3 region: CASSPDRGRPYGYTF. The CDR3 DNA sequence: TGTGCCAGCAGTCCAGACAGGGGAAGACCGTATGGCTACACCTTC.

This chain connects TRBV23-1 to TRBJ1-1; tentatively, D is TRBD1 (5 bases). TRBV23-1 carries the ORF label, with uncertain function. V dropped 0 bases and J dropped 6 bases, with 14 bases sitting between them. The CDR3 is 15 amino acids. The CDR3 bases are TGCGCCAGCAGTCAATCGAGAAGGGGTTACCCTGAAGCTTTCTTT. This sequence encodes CASSQSRRGYPEAFF.

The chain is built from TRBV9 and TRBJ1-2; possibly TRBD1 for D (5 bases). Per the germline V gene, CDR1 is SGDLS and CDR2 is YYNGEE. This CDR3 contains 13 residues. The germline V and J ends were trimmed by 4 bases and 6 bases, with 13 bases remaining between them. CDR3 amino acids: CASSPGARDGYTF. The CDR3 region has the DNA TGTGCCAGCAGCCCTGGGGCGAGGGATGGCTACACCTTC.

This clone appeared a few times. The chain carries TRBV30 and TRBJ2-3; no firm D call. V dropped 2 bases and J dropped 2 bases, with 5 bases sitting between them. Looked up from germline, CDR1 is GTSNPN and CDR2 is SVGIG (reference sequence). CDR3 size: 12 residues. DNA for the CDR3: TGTGCCTGGAGTCCCAACACAGATACGCAGTATTTT. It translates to CAWSPNTDTQYF.

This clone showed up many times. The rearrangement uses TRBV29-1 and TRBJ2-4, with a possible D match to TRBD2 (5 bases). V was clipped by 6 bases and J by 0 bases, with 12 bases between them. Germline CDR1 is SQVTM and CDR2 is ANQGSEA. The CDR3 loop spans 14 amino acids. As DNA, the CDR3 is TGCAGCGTCCGATTAGCGCTAGCCAAAAACATTCAGTACTTC. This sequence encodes CSVRLALAKNIQYF.

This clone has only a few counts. The CDR3 DNA reads as TGCGCCAGCAACCCGGGACAGGCGTCCTACGAGCAGTACTTC. It translates to CASNPGQASYEQYF. The gene calls are TRBV23-1 and TRBJ2-7; 8 bases line up with TRBD1. TRBV23-1 is identified as an open reading frame with a role that is uncertain. V shed 7 bases and J 1 base; nucleotides not matched to a gene: 6. The CDR3 runs to 14 residues.

This CDR3 is CASSLVGPYNEQFF. As DNA, the CDR3 is TGTGCCAGCAGCTTAGTCGGACCTTACAATGAGCAGTTCTTC. J is TRBJ2-1 and V is TRBV7-8, with unresolved D. This CDR3 contains 14 residues. V dropped 1 base and J dropped 4 bases, with 8 bases sitting between them. The germline V gene has CDR1 SGHVS and CDR2 FQNEAQ.

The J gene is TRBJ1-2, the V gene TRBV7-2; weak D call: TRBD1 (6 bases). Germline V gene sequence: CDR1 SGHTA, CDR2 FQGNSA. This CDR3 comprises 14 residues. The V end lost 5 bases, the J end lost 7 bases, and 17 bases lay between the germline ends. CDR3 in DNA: TGTGCCAGCAGCCCCTGGCGGGGGGGCGGTGGCTACACCTTC. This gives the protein CASSPWRGGGGYTF.

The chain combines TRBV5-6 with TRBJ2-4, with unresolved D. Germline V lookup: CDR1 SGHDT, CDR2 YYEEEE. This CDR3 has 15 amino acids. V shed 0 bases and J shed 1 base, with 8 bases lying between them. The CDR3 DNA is TGTGCCAGCAGCTTGGAGAAGGTGGCCAAAAACATTCAGTACTTC. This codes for CASSLEKVAKNIQYF.

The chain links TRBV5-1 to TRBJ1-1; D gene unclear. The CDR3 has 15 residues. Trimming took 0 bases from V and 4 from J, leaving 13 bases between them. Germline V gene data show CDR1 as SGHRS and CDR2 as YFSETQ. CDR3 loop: CASSLDNPGSTEAFF. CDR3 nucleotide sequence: TGCGCCAGCAGCTTGGATAATCCGGGGAGCACTGAAGCTTTCTTT.

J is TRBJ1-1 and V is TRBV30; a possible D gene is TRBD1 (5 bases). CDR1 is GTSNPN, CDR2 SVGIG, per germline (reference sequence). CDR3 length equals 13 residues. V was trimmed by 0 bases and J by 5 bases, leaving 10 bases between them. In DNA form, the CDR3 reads TGTGCCTGGAGTGTAAGGGGATGGACTGAAGCTTTCTTT. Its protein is CAWSVRGWTEAFF.

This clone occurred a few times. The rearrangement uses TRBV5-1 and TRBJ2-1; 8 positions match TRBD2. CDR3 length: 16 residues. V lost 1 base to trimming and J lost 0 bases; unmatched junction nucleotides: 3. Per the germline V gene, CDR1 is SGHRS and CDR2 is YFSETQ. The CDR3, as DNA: TGCGCCAGCAGCTTGAGCAGCGGGGGCTCCTACAATGAGCAGTTCTTC. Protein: CASSLSSGGSYNEQFF. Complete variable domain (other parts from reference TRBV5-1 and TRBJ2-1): KAGVTQTPRYLIKTRGQQVTLSCSPISGHRSVSWYQQTPGQGLQFLFEYFSETQRNKGNFPGRFSGRQFSNSRSEMNVSTLELGDSALYLCASSLSSGGSYNEQFFGPGTRLTVL.

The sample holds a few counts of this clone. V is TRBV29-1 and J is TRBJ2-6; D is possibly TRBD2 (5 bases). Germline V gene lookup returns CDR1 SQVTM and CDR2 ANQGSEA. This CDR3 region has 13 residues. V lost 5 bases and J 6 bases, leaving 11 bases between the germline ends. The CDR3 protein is CSVSGRVANVLTF. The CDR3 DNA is TGCAGCGTTAGTGGGAGAGTGGCCAACGTCCTGACTTTC.

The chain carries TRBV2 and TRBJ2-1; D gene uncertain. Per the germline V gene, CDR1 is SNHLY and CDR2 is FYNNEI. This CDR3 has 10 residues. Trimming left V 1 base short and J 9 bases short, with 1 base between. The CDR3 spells CASSEVEQFF. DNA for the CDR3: TGTGCCAGCAGTGAAGTTGAGCAGTTCTTC. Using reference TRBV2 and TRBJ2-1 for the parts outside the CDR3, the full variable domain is EPEVTQTPSHQVTQMGQEVILRCVPISNHLYFYWYRQILGQKVEFLVSFYNNEISEKSEIFDDQFSVERPDGSNFTLKIRSTKLEDSAMYFCASSEVEQFFGPGTRLTVL.